The sequence of this T cell receptor beta chain was determined in a study of cytomegalovirus exposure and HLA in healthy donors. Study-level information: Out of 180 million or so T cells, an earlier analysis found fewer than 140 million unique TCR beta sequences in total. Study outcomes and limitations: A later analysis linked roughly 17,000 TCR beta sequences to HLA alleles at 0.05 false discovery rate.

The PCR used 60 Vbeta and 13 Jbeta primers. Produced via immunoSEQ multiplex PCR; TCRdb's table is partial and in-frame only. The sample consists of 200,000 to 250,000 clones, roughly 79% of them appearing once. The CDR3 has 16 residues. J was trimmed by 1 base and V by 3 bases; bases with no gene match: 9. Germline CDR1 reads SGHTS; CDR2 reads YDEGEE. Note on this clone: Its target is not known.

This chain connects TRBV5-8 to TRBJ2-7; 8 bases are shared with TRBD1. The sample was PBMCs. The receptor was derived from a middle-aged woman in good health and CMV-seronegative. DNA for the CDR3: TGTGCCAGCAGCTGGGACGGGACAGGTTTATCCTACGAGCAGTACTTC. This sequence encodes CASSWDGTGLSYEQYF.